This T cell receptor beta chain was obtained from a study of T cells in Graves' hyperthyroidism and ophthalmopathy. Study summary: Before treatment of any kind, peripheral blood was taken at initial diagnosis.

Patients having uncontrolled infection, another autoimmune disease, pregnancy or lactation were not included. Template material for amplifying TCR beta CDR3 regions consisted of RNA transcripts. Researchers ran a first-round RT-PCR on the TCR CDR3 using the HTBI primer set. TCRdb reprocessed the multiplex PCR reads with MiXCR, giving one entry per CDR3 protein. The sample shows approximately 420,000 distinct CDR3 sequences, approximately 14% of them seen only once. With V trimmed by 10 bases and J by 4 bases, 5 bases remained unmatched. The CDR3 contains 13 residues. Per the germline V gene, CDR1 is ENHRY and CDR2 is SYGVKD.

Specimen: blood. This chain uses TRBV10-3 with TRBJ1-3; 9 positions match TRBD1. This TCR derives from a woman between 18 and 30 years old with Graves' hyperthyroidism. The CDR3 protein is CASWTGEGNTIYF. Written as DNA, the CDR3 is TGTGCCAGCTGGACAGGGGAAGGAAACACCATATATTTT.